Listed below are T cell receptor beta chains from one sample, sequenced in a study of T cell repertoires in cytomegalovirus infection. TCRdb fed the reads into MiXCR, producing one record per CDR3 protein. The sample holds fewer than 700,000 distinct CDR3 sequences; roughly 26% are singletons and the top ten take 6.5% to 10%. The material sequenced was CD8+ T cells from PBMCs. The receptor set was obtained from a human donor in good health (CMV status not recorded). Some clones in this sample may be carry-over from other donors' samples. Each CDR3 is given with its conserved first and last residue. The D gene is left open where the match is weak. Clone size is given for some rows only: seen once, a few or many times, or a class if the clone is expanded.

TRBV20-1,TRBD1,few,TRBJ2-7,CSTARGPKSEQYF,TGCAGTACAGCTAGGGGGCCGAAAAGCGAGCAGTACTTC
TRBV7-4,TRBD1,few,TRBJ1-5,CASSPPRDRGPDWQHF,TGTGCCAGCAGCCCCCCCCGGGACAGGGGGCCGGACTGGCAGCATTTT
TRBV12-3/TRBV12-4,NA,few,TRBJ1-2,CASSLALAGEYGYTF,TGTGCCAGCAGTTTAGCGCTGGCAGGGGAGTATGGCTACACCTTC
TRBV28,NA,few,TRBJ1-2,CASRGGHGYTF,TGTGCCAGCCGGGGAGGCCATGGCTACACCTTC
TRBV7-9,NA,many,TRBJ1-5,CASSLDAGEDSNQPQHF,TGTGCCAGCAGCTTAGATGCTGGGGAGGATAGCAATCAGCCCCAGCATTTT
TRBV20-1,TRBD2,few,TRBJ2-1,CSALGTSGGPPYNEQFF,TGCAGTGCCCTCGGGACTAGCGGGGGGCCACCTTACAATGAGCAGTTCTTC
TRBV7-6,TRBD1,many,TRBJ2-1,CASSSYAGGSYNEQFF,TGTGCCAGCAGCTCTTATGCAGGGGGCTCCTACAATGAGCAGTTCTTC
TRBV27,NA,few,TRBJ2-7,CASSLQPDSYEQYF,TGTGCCAGCAGTCTTCAGCCGGACTCGTACGAGCAGTACTTC
TRBV14,NA,NA,TRBJ2-5,CASSHHFTPSQETQYF,TGTGCCAGCAGCCACCATTTCACCCCGTCTCAAGAGACCCAGTACTTC
TRBV7-8,NA,NA,TRBJ2-1,CASSERGWRDEQFF,TGTGCCAGCAGCGAGCGAGGATGGCGGGATGAGCAGTTCTTC
TRBV6-2/TRBV6-3,NA,NA,TRBJ2-2,CASSYTSRGTGELFF,TGTGCCAGCAGTTACACTAGCAGGGGCACCGGGGAGCTGTTTTTT
TRBV28,NA,NA,TRBJ2-3,CAIIPGDTQYF,TGTGCCATCATCCCGGGAGATACGCAGTATTTT